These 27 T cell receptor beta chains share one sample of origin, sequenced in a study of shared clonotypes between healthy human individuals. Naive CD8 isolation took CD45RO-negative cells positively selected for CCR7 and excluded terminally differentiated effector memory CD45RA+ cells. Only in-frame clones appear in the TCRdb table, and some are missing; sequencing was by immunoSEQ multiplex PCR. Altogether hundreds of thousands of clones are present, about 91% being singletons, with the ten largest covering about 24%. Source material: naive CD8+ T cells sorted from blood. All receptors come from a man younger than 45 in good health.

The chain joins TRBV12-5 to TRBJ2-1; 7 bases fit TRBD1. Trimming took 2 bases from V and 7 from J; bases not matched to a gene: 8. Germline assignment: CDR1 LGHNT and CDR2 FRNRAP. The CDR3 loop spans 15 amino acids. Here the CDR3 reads CASGLPTGLGNEQFF. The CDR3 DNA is TGTGCTAGTGGTTTGCCGACAGGGCTCGGGAATGAGCAGTTCTTC.

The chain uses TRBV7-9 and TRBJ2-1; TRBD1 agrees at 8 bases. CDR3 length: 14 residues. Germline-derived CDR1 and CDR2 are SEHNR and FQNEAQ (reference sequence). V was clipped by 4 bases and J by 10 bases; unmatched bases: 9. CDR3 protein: CASSYRTGHFEQFF. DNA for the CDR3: TGTGCCAGCAGCTACCGGACAGGGCACTTCGAGCAGTTCTTC.

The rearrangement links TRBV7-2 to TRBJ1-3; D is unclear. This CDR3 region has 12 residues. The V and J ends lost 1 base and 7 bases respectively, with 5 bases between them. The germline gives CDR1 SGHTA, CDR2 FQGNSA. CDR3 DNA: TGTGCCAGCAGCTTAGTGGGGAACACCATATATTTT. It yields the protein CASSLVGNTIYF.

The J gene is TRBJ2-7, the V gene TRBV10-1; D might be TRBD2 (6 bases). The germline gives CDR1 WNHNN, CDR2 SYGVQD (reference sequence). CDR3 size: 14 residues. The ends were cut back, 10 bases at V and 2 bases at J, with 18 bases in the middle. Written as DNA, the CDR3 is TGCGCCACCAGGTTGGAGGGGAAACCCTACGAGCAGTACTTC. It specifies CATRLEGKPYEQYF.

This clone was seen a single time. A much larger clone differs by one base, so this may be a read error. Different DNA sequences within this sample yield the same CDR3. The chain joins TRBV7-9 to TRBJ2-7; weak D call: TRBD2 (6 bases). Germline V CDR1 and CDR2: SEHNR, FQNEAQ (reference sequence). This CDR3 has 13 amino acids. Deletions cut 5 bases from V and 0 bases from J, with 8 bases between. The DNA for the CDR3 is TGTGCCAGCAGCCCCGGGGGCTCCTACGAGCAGTACTTC. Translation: CASSPGGSYEQYF. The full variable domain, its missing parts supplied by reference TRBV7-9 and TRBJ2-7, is DTGVSQNPRHKITKRGQNVTFRCDPISEHNRLYWYRQTLGQGPEFLTYFQNEAQLEKSRLLSDRFSAERPKGSFSTLEIQRTEQGDSAMYLCASSPGGSYEQYFGPGTRLTVT.

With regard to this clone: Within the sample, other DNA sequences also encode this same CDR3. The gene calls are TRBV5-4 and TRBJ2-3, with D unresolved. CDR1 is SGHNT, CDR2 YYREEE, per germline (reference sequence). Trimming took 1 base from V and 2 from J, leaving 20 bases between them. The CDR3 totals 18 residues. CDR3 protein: CASSLKGWTVEVTDTQYF. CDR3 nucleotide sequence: TGTGCCAGCAGCTTGAAAGGTTGGACGGTAGAGGTCACAGATACGCAGTATTTT.

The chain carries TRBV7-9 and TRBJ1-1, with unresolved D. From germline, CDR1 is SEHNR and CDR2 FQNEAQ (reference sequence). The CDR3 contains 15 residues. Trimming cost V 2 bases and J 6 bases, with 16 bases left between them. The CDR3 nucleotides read TGTGCCAGCAGCTTAACTGAAGGTGCTGGACCTGAAGCTTTCTTT. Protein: CASSLTEGAGPEAFF.

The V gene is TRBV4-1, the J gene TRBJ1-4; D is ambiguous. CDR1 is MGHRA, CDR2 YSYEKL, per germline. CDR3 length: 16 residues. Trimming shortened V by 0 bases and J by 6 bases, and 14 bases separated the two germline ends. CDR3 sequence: CASSQEVTRFYEKLFF. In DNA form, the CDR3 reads TGCGCCAGCAGCCAAGAAGTTACCAGGTTTTATGAAAAACTGTTTTTT.

The CDR3 nucleotides read TGTGCCAGCAGTAAACGGACAGGCGATACGCAGTATTTT. Encoded protein: CASSKRTGDTQYF. This chain joins TRBV27 and TRBJ2-3; TRBD1 matches 7 bases. The CDR3 extends over 13 amino acids. Germline CDR1 and CDR2: MNHEY and SMNVEV (reference sequence). V lost 5 bases and J lost 6; bases outside the gene matches: 5.

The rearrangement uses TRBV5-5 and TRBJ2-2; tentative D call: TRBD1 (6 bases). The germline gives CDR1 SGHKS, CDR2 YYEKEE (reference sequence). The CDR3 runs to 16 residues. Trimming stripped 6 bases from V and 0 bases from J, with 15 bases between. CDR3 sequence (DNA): TGTGCCAGCACCCCATCCCAGGGGACGAACACCGGGGAGCTGTTTTTT. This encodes CASTPSQGTNTGELFF. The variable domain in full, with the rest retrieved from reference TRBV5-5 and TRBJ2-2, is DAGVTQSPTHLIKTRGQQVTLRCSPISGHKSVSWYQQVLGQGPQFIFQYYEKEERGRGNFPDRFSARQFPNYSSELNVNALLLGDSALYLCASTPSQGTNTGELFFGEGSRLTVL.

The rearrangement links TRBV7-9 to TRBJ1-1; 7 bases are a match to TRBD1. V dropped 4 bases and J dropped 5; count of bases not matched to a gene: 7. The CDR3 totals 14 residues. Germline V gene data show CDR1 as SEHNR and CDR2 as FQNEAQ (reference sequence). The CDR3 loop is CASSSVTGRTEAFF. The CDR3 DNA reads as TGTGCCAGCAGCTCAGTGACAGGGCGGACTGAAGCTTTCTTT.

CDR3 protein: CPHSPGHEPYEQYF. DNA of the CDR3: TGTCCCCATTCCCCGGGACACGAGCCCTACGAGCAGTACTTC. The rearrangement uses TRBV7-3 and TRBJ2-7; D perhaps matches TRBD1 (6 bases). The germline V gene has CDR1 SGHTA and CDR2 FQGTGA. The CDR3 length is 14 residues.

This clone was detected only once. CDR3 coding DNA: TGCGCCAGCAGCTTGGGAGTGGGGACTAGCGGAACCTACGAGCAGTACTTC. This codes for CASSLGVGTSGTYEQYF. The J gene is TRBJ2-7, the V gene TRBV5-1; 11 bases line up with TRBD2. The CDR3 runs to 17 residues. The trim removed 0 bases at V and 2 bases at J, leaving 7 bases unmatched. Germline lookup yields CDR1 SGHRS and CDR2 YFSETQ.

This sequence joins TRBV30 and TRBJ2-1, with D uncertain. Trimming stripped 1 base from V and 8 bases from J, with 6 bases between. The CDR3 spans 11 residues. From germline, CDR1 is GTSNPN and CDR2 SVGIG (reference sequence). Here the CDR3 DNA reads TGTGCCTGGAGTGAGCTAGATGAGCAGTTCTTC. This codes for CAWSELDEQFF.

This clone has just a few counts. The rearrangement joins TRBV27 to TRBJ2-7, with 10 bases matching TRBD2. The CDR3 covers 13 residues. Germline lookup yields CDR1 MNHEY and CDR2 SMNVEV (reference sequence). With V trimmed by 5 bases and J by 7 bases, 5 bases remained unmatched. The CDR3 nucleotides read TGTGCCAGCAGTCTAGCGGGAGCGGGGGAGCAGTACTTC. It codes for CASSLAGAGEQYF.

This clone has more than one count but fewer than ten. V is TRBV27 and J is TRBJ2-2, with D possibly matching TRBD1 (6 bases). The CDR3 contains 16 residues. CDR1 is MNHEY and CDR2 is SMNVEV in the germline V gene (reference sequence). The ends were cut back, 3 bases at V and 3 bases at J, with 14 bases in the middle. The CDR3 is CASSFLSGADTGELFF. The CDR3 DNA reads TGTGCCAGCAGTTTCCTGTCAGGGGCGGACACCGGGGAGCTGTTTTTT.

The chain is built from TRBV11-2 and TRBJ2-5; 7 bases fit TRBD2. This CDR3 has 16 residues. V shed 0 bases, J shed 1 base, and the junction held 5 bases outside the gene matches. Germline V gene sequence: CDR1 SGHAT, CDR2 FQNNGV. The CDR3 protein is CASSLERREFQETQYF. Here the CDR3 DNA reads TGTGCCAGCAGCTTAGAACGGCGGGAGTTCCAAGAGACCCAGTACTTC.

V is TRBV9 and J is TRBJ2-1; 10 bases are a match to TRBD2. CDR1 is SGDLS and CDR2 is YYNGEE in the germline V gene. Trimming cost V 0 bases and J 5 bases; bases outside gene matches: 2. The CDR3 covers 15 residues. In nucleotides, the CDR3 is TGTGCCAGCAGCGTAGTAGCGGGAGGTAACAATGAGCAGTTCTTC. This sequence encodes CASSVVAGGNNEQFF.

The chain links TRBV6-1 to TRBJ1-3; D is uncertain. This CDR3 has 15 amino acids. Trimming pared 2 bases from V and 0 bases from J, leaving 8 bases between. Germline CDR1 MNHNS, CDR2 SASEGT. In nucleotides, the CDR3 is TGTGCCAGCAGTGAACGGGGTAGCTCTGGAAACACCATATATTTT. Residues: CASSERGSSGNTIYF.

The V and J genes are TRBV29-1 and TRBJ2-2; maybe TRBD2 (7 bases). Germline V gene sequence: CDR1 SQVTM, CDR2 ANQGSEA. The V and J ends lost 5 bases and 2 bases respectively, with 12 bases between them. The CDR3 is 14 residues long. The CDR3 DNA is TGCAGCGTTCTACAGGGACTAAACACCGGGGAGCTGTTTTTT. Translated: CSVLQGLNTGELFF.

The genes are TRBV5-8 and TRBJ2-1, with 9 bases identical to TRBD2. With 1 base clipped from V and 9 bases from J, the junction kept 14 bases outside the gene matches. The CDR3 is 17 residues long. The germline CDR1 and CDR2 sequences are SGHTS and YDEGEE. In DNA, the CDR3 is TGTGCCAGCAGCTTGAATGACGTAGCGGGAGTTCTGGGTGAGCAGTTCTTC. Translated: CASSLNDVAGVLGEQFF.

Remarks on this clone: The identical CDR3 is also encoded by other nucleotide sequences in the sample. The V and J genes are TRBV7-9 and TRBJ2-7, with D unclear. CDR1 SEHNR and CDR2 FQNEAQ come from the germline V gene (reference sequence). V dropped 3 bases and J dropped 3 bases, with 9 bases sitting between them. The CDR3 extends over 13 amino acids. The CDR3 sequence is CASSLTSFYEQYF. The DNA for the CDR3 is TGTGCCAGCAGCTTGACGTCATTCTACGAGCAGTACTTC.

In nucleotides, the CDR3 is TGTGCCAGCAGGCCACCCCTAGCGGACTTAGACAATGAGCAGTTCTTC. It is translated as CASRPPLADLDNEQFF. The rearrangement uses TRBV2 and TRBJ2-1, with 7 bases identical to TRBD2. Germline CDR1 is SNHLY and CDR2 is FYNNEI. CDR3 size: 16 residues. The V gene end was trimmed by 6 bases and the J gene end by 5 bases; junction bases not matched to a gene: 13.

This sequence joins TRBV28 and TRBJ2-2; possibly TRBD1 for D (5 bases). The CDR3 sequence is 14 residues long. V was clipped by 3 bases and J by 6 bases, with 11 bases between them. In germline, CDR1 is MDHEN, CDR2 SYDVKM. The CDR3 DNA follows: TGTGCCAGCAGTTTGAACAGGCCGGCCGGGGAGCTGTTTTTT. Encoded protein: CASSLNRPAGELFF. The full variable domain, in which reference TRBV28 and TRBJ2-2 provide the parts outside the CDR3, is DVKVTQSSRYLVKRTGEKVFLECVQDMDHENMFWYRQDPGLGLRLIYFSYDVKMKEKGDIPEGYSVSREKKERFSLILESASTNQTSMYLCASSLNRPAGELFFGEGSRLTVL.

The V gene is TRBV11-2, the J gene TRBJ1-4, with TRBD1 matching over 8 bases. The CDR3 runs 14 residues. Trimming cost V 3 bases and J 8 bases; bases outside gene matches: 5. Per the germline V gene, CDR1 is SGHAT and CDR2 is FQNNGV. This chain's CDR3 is CASSFGQGLEKLFF. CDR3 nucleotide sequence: TGTGCCAGCAGCTTCGGACAGGGTTTGGAAAAACTGTTTTTT.

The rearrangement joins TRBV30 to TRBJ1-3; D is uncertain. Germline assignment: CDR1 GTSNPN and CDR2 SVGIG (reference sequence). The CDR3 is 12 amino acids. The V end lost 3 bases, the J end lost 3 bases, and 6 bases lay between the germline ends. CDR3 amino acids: CAWRGVGNTIYF. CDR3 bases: TGTGCCTGGAGGGGAGTTGGAAACACCATATATTTT.

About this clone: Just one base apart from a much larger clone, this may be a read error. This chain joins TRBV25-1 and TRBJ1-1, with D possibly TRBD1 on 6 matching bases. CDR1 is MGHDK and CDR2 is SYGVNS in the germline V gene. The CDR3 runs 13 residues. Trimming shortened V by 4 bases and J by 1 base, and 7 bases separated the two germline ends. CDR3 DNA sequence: TGTGCCAGCAGTGTACAGGGGAACACTGAAGCTTTCTTT. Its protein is CASSVQGNTEAFF.